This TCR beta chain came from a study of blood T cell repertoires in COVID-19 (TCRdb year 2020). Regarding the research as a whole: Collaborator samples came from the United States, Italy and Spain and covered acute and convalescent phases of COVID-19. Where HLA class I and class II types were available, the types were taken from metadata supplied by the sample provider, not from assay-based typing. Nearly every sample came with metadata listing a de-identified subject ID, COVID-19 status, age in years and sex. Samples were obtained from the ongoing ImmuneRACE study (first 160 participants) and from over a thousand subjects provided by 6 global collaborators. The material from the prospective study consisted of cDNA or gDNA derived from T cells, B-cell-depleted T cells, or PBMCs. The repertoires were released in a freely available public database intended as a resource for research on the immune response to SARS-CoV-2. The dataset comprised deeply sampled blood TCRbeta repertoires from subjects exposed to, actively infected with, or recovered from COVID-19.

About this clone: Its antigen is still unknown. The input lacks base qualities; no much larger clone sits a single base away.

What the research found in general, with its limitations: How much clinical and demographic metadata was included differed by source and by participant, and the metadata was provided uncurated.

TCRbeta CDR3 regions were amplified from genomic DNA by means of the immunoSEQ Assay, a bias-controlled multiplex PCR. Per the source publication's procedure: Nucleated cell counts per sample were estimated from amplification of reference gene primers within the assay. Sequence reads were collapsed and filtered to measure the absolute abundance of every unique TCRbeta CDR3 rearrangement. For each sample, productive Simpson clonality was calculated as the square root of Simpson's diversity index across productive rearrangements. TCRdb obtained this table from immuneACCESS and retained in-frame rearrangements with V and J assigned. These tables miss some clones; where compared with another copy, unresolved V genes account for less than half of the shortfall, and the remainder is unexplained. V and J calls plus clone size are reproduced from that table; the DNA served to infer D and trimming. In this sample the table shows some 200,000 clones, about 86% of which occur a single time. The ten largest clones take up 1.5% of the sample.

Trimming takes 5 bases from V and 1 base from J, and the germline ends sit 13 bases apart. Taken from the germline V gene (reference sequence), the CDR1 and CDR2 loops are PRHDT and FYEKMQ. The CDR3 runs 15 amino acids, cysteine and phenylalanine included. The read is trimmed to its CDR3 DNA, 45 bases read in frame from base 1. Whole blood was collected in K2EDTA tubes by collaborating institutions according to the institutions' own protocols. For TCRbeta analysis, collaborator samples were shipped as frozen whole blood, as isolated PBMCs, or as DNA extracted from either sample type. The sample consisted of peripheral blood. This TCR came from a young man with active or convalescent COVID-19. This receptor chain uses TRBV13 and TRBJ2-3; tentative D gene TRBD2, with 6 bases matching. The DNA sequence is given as TGTGCCAGCAGCAGGAGGGATCGGGGCACAGATACGCAGTATTTT. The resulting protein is CASSRRDRGTDTQYF.